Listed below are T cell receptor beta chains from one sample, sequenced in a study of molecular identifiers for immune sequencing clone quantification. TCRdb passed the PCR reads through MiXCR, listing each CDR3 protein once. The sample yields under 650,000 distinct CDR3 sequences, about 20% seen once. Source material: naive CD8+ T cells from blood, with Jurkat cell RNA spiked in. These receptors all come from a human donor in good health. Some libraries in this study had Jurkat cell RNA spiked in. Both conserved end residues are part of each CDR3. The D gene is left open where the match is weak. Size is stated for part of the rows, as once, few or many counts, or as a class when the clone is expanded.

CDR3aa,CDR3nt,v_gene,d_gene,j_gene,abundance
CASSLVLVPYEQYF,TGTGCCAGCAGCTTAGTACTAGTACCCTACGAGCAGTACTTC,TRBV7-9,.,TRBJ2-7,few
CAISESDRYTNTGELFF,TGTGCCATCAGTGAATCGGACAGGTACACGAACACCGGGGAGCTGTTTTTT,TRBV10-3,TRBD1,TRBJ2-2,many
CASSLEGHSSYNEQFF,TGTGCCAGCAGCTTAGAAGGACACAGCTCCTACAATGAGCAGTTCTTC,TRBV7-6,.,TRBJ2-1,many
CASSLGQGASAEAFF,TGTGCCAGCAGCTTGGGACAGGGGGCATCGGCTGAAGCTTTCTTT,TRBV7-8,TRBD1,TRBJ1-1,many
CASRLAGGLRTDTQYF,TGTGCCAGCAGATTAGCGGGAGGGCTCCGCACAGATACGCAGTATTTT,TRBV28,TRBD2,TRBJ2-3,many
CASIPGQRNTEAFF,TGTGCCAGCATCCCTGGACAGAGGAACACTGAAGCTTTCTTT,TRBV7-9,.,TRBJ1-1,many
CASSIFGGQSYEQYF,TGTGCCAGTAGTATATTCGGGGGCCAATCCTACGAGCAGTACTTC,TRBV19,.,TRBJ2-7,many
CASSQGVDRANNEQFF,TGTGCCAGCAGCCAAGGCGTTGATCGGGCAAACAATGAGCAGTTCTTC,TRBV14,.,TRBJ2-1,many
CASTAVHTDTQYF,TGTGCCAGCACAGCGGTTCACACAGATACGCAGTATTTT,TRBV11-1,.,TRBJ2-3,.
CASSSTGTGVKNIQYF,TGTGCCAGCAGCTCCACCGGGACAGGGGTCAAAAACATTCAGTACTTC,TRBV7-9,TRBD1,TRBJ2-4,.